This T cell receptor beta chain stems from a study of T-cell reconstitution after alpha-beta-depleted transplantation in children. Study outcomes and limitations: Diversity and T-cell counts at one year after transplant derived mostly from new T cells. Recipient T cells and thymic progenitors that survived gave rise to the high TCRbeta diversity observed at day 60 in some patients. Expanded graft clones numbering several hundred reportedly gave rise to alpha-beta T cells about two months after transplant.

In this sample, this clonotype turned up many times. Its antigen is as yet unknown. CDR3 length: 14 residues. The ends were cut back, 4 bases at V and 4 bases at J, with 16 bases in the middle. The V gene's germline CDR1 is SQVTM and CDR2 ANQGSEA. For TCRbeta, the library was prepared with unique molecular identifiers. TCRdb analysed the PCR reads with MiXCR anew, one entry per CDR3 protein. The sample comprises 540,000 or so distinct CDR3 sequences, about 23% of which are singletons, and roughly 15% rests with the top ten. The TCR comes from a boy less than two years old who had a stem cell transplant for acute myeloid leukemia, so the T cells may come from the graft donor. The chain is built from TRBV29-1 and TRBJ1-1; tentatively, D is TRBD1 (6 bases). Specimen: PBMCs, mostly from graft donor cells, collected 360 days after TCRalphabeta/CD19-depleted stem cell transplant. CDR3 sequence: CSVAPTGGGTEAFF. In DNA form, the CDR3 reads TGCAGCGTTGCCCCGACAGGAGGAGGCACTGAAGCTTTCTTT.